Listed below are T cell receptor beta chains from one sample, sequenced in a study of cytomegalovirus exposure and HLA in healthy donors. Generated by immunoSEQ multiplex PCR, the TCRdb table keeps only in-frame clones and is missing some. The table shows around 170,000 clones, with around 80% occurring only once. The source material was PBMCs. The source of these receptors is a man aged 35 to 55 in good health and CMV-seronegative. The conserved cysteine and the conserved F or W are not part of the CDR3 here. Size values are once, few and many counts, or a class for expanded clones, and some rows have none.

abundance: -
v_gene: TRBV7-9
j_gene: TRBJ1-2
CDR3aa: ASSFTGTGRGGYT

abundance: -
v_gene: TRBV7-3
j_gene: TRBJ2-3
CDR3aa: ASSFHRQGGTDTQY

abundance: -
v_gene: TRBV9
j_gene: TRBJ1-3
CDR3aa: ASSTGGSGGNTIY

abundance: -
v_gene: TRBV5-1
j_gene: TRBJ1-2
CDR3aa: ASRQDSYGYT

abundance: -
v_gene: TRBV18
j_gene: TRBJ2-7
CDR3aa: ASSPGEGGPYEQY

abundance: -
v_gene: TRBV9
j_gene: TRBJ2-2
CDR3aa: ASSVVGGPGELF

abundance: few
v_gene: TRBV6-5
j_gene: TRBJ1-1
CDR3aa: ASSYKGATEAF

abundance: -
v_gene: TRBV16
j_gene: TRBJ1-2
CDR3aa: ASSQSGAGDGYT

abundance: once
v_gene: TRBV6-5
j_gene: -
CDR3aa: ASSTPDRFDEQY

abundance: -
v_gene: TRBV19
j_gene: TRBJ2-6
CDR3aa: ASSISGTSGANVLT

abundance: few
v_gene: TRBV29-1
j_gene: TRBJ2-7
CDR3aa: SALTTGEWKYEQY

abundance: -
v_gene: TRBV9
j_gene: TRBJ1-2
CDR3aa: ASSVATLSYGYT

abundance: -
v_gene: TRBV29-1
j_gene: TRBJ1-2
CDR3aa: SVLPGQGLHYGYT

abundance: -
v_gene: TRBV4-3
j_gene: TRBJ2-5
CDR3aa: ASSQWRGYQETQY

abundance: -
v_gene: TRBV11-2
j_gene: TRBJ1-1
CDR3aa: ASSLDQTRAF

abundance: -
v_gene: TRBV7-9
j_gene: TRBJ2-5
CDR3aa: ASSRPDQETQY

abundance: -
v_gene: TRBV11-2
j_gene: TRBJ2-1
CDR3aa: ASSWDRNNEQF

abundance: -
v_gene: TRBV30
j_gene: TRBJ1-1
CDR3aa: ALENRGGRGEAF

abundance: -
v_gene: TRBV18
j_gene: TRBJ2-1
CDR3aa: ASSFLSSITGEQF

abundance: -
v_gene: TRBV18
j_gene: TRBJ2-7
CDR3aa: ASSPPKGQAPYEQY

abundance: -
v_gene: TRBV4-3
j_gene: -
CDR3aa: ASSQARQGGLVYEQY

abundance: -
v_gene: TRBV7-9
j_gene: TRBJ2-2
CDR3aa: ASSLATGDTGELF

abundance: once
v_gene: TRBV6-6
j_gene: TRBJ2-7
CDR3aa: ASRPGQWYEQY

abundance: -
v_gene: TRBV4-1
j_gene: TRBJ2-7
CDR3aa: ASSLGQGSYEQY

abundance: once
v_gene: TRBV5-1
j_gene: TRBJ1-3
CDR3aa: ASSLAVAPGRGNTIY

abundance: -
v_gene: TRBV5-1
j_gene: TRBJ2-3
CDR3aa: ASSSLGGLGDTQY

abundance: -
v_gene: TRBV7-2
j_gene: TRBJ2-7
CDR3aa: ASSLGTGTYEQY

abundance: -
v_gene: TRBV12-5
j_gene: TRBJ2-5
CDR3aa: ASGSPEGPRTQY

abundance: -
v_gene: TRBV7-2
j_gene: TRBJ1-2
CDR3aa: ASSLPRSYGYT

abundance: -
v_gene: TRBV11-2
j_gene: TRBJ1-2
CDR3aa: ASSLDQARGYGYT

abundance: -
v_gene: TRBV16
j_gene: TRBJ1-4
CDR3aa: ASSQLGKGATRLF

abundance: -
v_gene: TRBV7-9
j_gene: TRBJ2-7
CDR3aa: ASSSPSGKISYEQY

abundance: -
v_gene: TRBV29-1
j_gene: TRBJ2-5
CDR3aa: SVTSTGWETQY

abundance: -
v_gene: TRBV19
j_gene: TRBJ1-6
CDR3aa: ASSISQGIGSPLH

abundance: -
v_gene: TRBV29-1
j_gene: TRBJ1-5
CDR3aa: STAQGLNQPQH

abundance: -
v_gene: TRBV11-2
j_gene: TRBJ1-2
CDR3aa: ASSLDLENYGYT

abundance: -
v_gene: TRBV11-3
j_gene: TRBJ2-7
CDR3aa: ASSLDQLAGIQYEQY

abundance: -
v_gene: TRBV18
j_gene: TRBJ1-3
CDR3aa: ASGTGSGNTIY

abundance: -
v_gene: TRBV2
j_gene: TRBJ1-2
CDR3aa: ASNEDIVVYGYT

abundance: once
v_gene: TRBV12-5
j_gene: TRBJ1-6
CDR3aa: ASGTGQGVNSPLH

abundance: -
v_gene: TRBV5-1
j_gene: TRBJ2-2
CDR3aa: ASHRTTGELF